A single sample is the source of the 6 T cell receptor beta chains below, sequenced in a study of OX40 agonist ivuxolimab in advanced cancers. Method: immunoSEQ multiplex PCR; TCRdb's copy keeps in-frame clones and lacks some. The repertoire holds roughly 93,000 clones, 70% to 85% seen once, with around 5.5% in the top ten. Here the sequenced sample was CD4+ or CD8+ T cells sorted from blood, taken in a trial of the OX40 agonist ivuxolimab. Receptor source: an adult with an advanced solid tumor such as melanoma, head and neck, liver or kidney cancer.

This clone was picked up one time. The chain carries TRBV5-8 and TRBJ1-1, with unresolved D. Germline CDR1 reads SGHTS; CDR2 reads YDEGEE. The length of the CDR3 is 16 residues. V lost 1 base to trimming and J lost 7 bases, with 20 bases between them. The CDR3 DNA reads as TGTGCCAGCAGCTTGACGTTAGGAGTGAGGTTGGTTGAAGCTTTCTTT. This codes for CASSLTLGVRLVEAFF.

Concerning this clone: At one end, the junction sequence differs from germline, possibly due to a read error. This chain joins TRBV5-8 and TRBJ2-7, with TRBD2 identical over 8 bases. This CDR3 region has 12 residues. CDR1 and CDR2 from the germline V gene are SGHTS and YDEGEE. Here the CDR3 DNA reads TGTGCCAGCAGCTTGGGACTAGCGTCGATCGACTTC. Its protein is CASSLGLASIDF.

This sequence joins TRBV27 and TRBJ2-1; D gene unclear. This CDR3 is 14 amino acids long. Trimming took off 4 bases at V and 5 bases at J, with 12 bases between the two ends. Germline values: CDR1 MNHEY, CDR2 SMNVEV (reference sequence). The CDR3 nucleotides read TGTGCCAGCAGTTCCTTTGGGTCCAACAATGAGCAGTTCTTC. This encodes CASSSFGSNNEQFF.

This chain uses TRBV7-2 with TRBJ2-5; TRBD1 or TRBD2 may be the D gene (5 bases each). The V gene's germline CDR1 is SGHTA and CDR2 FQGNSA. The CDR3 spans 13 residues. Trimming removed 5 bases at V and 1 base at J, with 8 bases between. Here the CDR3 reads CASSRDPQETQYF. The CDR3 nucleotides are TGTGCCAGCAGCCGGGACCCCCAAGAGACCCAGTACTTC.

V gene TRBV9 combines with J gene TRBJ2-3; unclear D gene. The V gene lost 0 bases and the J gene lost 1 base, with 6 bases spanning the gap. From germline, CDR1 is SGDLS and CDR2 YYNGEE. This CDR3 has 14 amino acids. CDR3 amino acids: CASSVDQGTDTQYF. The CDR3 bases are TGTGCCAGCAGCGTAGATCAGGGCACAGATACGCAGTATTTT.

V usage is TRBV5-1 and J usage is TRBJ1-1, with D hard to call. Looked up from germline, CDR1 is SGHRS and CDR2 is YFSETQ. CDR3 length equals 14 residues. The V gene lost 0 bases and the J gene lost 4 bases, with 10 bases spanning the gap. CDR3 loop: CASSLGEGGTEAFF. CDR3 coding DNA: TGCGCCAGCAGCTTGGGGGAGGGAGGCACTGAAGCTTTCTTT.